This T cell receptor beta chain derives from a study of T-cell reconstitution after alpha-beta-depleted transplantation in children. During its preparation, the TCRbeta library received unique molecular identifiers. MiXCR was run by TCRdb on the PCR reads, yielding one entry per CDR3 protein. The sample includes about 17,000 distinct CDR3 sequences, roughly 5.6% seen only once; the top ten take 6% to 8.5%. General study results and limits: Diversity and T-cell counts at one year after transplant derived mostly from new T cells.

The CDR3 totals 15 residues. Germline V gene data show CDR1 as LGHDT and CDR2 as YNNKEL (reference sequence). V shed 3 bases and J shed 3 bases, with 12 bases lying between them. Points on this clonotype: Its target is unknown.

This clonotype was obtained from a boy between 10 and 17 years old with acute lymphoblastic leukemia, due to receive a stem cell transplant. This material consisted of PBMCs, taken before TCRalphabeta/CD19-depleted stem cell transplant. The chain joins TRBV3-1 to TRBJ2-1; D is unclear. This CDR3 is CASSQPGPSYNEQFF. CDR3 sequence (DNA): TGTGCCAGCAGCCAGCCGGGCCCTAGCTACAATGAGCAGTTCTTC.